What follows is one T cell receptor (beta chain) and its context. What it binds is not known. Deletions cut 2 bases from V and 7 bases from J, with 10 bases between. The length of the CDR3 is 13 residues. Per germline, CDR1 MRHNA and CDR2 SNTAGT. These data come from a study of shared clonotypes between healthy human individuals. Study findings and constraints: Sampling covered nothing but blood. Tissue TCR repertoires likely differ from those found in blood.

Caucasian adults living in Nashville, Tennessee, provided all samples. Unsorted PBMC replicate PCRs used 300 ng DNA, 25,000 to 30,000 T cell genomes. The repertoire was sequenced with immunoSEQ multiplex PCR; TCRdb's copy has only in-frame clones and lacks some. The sample shows around 480,000 clones, nearly 80% of them seen only once. Sequencing used PBMCs. The chain uses TRBV6-4 and TRBJ2-3; D is ambiguous. This TCR was recovered from a middle-aged woman in good health. Some clones in this sample may be carry-over from other donors' samples. CDR3 sequence (DNA): TGTGCCAGCAGTGACGGTCTGGGGTATACGCAGTATTTT. Its protein is CASSDGLGYTQYF.